Listed here are 15 T cell receptor beta chains from one sample, sequenced in a study of CD8 T cells in ankylosing spondylitis. Their target antigens are unknown. Broader study findings: What appeared characteristic of ankylosing spondylitis blood was a TCR beta motif of eight highly homologous variants.

TCRdb re-derived calls from the 5' RACE reads in MiXCR, one entry per CDR3 protein. Among around 770,000 distinct CDR3 sequences listed, 10% to 15% were seen once. The sequencing sample was made of blood, either unsorted or a sorted T cell fraction (not recorded which). The source of these receptors is a male donor with ankylosing spondylitis.

In this sample, this clonotype turned up a few times. V is TRBV6-1 and J is TRBJ2-3, with D maybe TRBD2 (5 bases). Germline CDR1 is MNHNS and CDR2 is SASEGT. Trimming removed 10 bases from V and 2 bases from J, with 19 bases in between. The CDR3 sequence is 15 residues long. Written as DNA, the CDR3 is TGTGCCACCCGACCGACTCATGACTACACAGATACGCAGTATTTT. This sequence encodes CATRPTHDYTDTQYF.

The CDR3 loop reads CASYSRGTGELFF. DNA of the CDR3: TGTGCCAGTTACAGCCGAGGGACCGGGGAGCTGTTTTTT. The chain couples TRBV4-2 to TRBJ2-2, with D possibly matching TRBD2 (5 bases). Deletions cut 9 bases from V and 5 bases from J, with 13 bases between. This CDR3 contains 13 residues. Germline V gene lookup returns CDR1 LGHNA and CDR2 YNFKEQ.

The rearrangement links TRBV7-6 to TRBJ1-3; no firm D call. From germline, CDR1 is SGHVS and CDR2 FNYEAQ. Deletions cut 5 bases from V and 0 bases from J, with 11 bases between. CDR3 size: 15 residues. The CDR3 region has the DNA TGTGCCAGCAGCCAAGGACGGAACTCTGGAAACACCATATATTTT. Translated, it gives CASSQGRNSGNTIYF.

Ten or more counts support this clonotype. The chain links TRBV6-5 to TRBJ1-2, with D maybe TRBD1 (5 bases). Between the trimmed V and J ends, which lost 2 bases and 1 base, there was a span of 5 bases. In germline, CDR1 is MNHEY, CDR2 SVGAGI. The CDR3 is 13 amino acids. CDR3 coding DNA: TGTGCCAGCAGTTACGACAGTAACTATGGCTACACCTTC. This translates into CASSYDSNYGYTF.

The chain uses TRBV7-9 and TRBJ2-1; 9 bases align to TRBD2. With 1 base clipped from V and 1 base from J, the junction kept 5 bases outside the gene matches. CDR3 size: 17 residues. Germline loops: CDR1 SEHNR, CDR2 FQNEAQ (reference sequence). CDR3 nucleotide sequence: TGTGCCAGCAGCTTAGGCGTTAGCGGGAGATCCTACAATGAGCAGTTCTTC. Translated, it gives CASSLGVSGRSYNEQFF.

The rearrangement links TRBV6-1 to TRBJ1-4, with TRBD1 identical over 8 bases. The CDR3 is made up of 16 amino acids. V shed 8 bases, J shed 8 bases, and the junction held 16 bases outside the gene matches. Germline V gene data show CDR1 as MNHNS and CDR2 as SASEGT. CDR3 DNA sequence: TGTGCCAGCGGACCGGACAGGGCAAGGAATAACGAAAAACTGTTTTTT. It translates to CASGPDRARNNEKLFF.

The rearrangement uses TRBV7-2 and TRBJ1-5; D call uncertain. Trimming shortened V by 1 base and J by 3 bases, and 7 bases separated the two germline ends. The CDR3 sequence is 14 residues long. Germline-derived CDR1 and CDR2 are SGHTA and FQGNSA. The CDR3 reads CASSLENTNQPQHF. For the CDR3, the DNA is TGTGCCAGCAGCTTAGAGAACACCAATCAGCCCCAGCATTTT.

The genes are TRBV6-1 and TRBJ1-3; the match to TRBD1 covers 8 bases. The CDR3 contains 16 residues. Per the germline V gene, CDR1 is MNHNS and CDR2 is SASEGT. The V and J ends lost 6 bases and 4 bases, in that order; junction bases with no gene match: 11. This CDR3 is CASSRSRGPRGNTIYF. The CDR3 nucleotides are TGTGCCAGCAGCCGTTCCAGGGGGCCGCGGGGAAACACCATATATTTT.

This sequence joins TRBV30 and TRBJ2-3, with no clear D. The CDR3 has 14 amino acids. Germline values: CDR1 GTSNPN, CDR2 SVGIG (reference sequence). Trimming cost V 1 base and J 6 bases, with 14 bases left between them. CDR3 DNA sequence: TGTGCCTGGAGTGCCAACCTATTAAGGGATACGCAGTATTTT. Translating it yields CAWSANLLRDTQYF.

This clonotype was seen a few times. V usage is TRBV5-1 and J usage is TRBJ2-3; the match to TRBD2 covers 8 bases. Germline V gene data show CDR1 as SGHRS and CDR2 as YFSETQ. Trimming at V came to 0 bases and at J to 5 bases, leaving 5 bases not matched to a gene. The CDR3 has 15 residues. The CDR3 region is CASSLVPTSGDTQYF. In DNA form, the CDR3 reads TGCGCCAGCAGCTTGGTACCCACTAGCGGAGATACGCAGTATTTT. Using reference TRBV5-1 and TRBJ2-3 for the parts outside the CDR3, the full variable domain is KAGVTQTPRYLIKTRGQQVTLSCSPISGHRSVSWYQQTPGQGLQFLFEYFSETQRNKGNFPGRFSGRQFSNSRSEMNVSTLELGDSALYLCASSLVPTSGDTQYFGPGTRLTVL.

The chain carries TRBV5-6 and TRBJ1-6; TRBD1 might be the D (5 bases). This CDR3 contains 13 residues. Germline V gene sequence: CDR1 SGHDT, CDR2 YYEEEE. V was trimmed by 2 bases and J by 11 bases, leaving 11 bases between them. CDR3 bases: TGTGCCAGCAGCTTCGAAAGGGGACCACCCCTCCACTTT. The encoded protein is CASSFERGPPLHF.

The chain employs TRBV7-2 and TRBJ2-6, with 9 nucleotides matching TRBD1. Germline lookup yields CDR1 SGHTA and CDR2 FQGNSA. The CDR3 totals 16 residues. V was clipped by 11 bases and J by 0 bases; unmatched bases: 8. The CDR3 coding sequence is TGTGCCGGCGCCGGGACAGGGTACTCTGGGGCCAACGTCCTGACTTTC. Translation gives CAGAGTGYSGANVLTF.

This clonotype was seen at least ten times. The gene calls are TRBV20-1 and TRBJ2-1; D gene ambiguous. Germline loops: CDR1 DFQATT, CDR2 SNEGSKA (reference sequence). Between the trimmed V and J ends, which lost 1 base and 6 bases, there was a span of 10 bases. The CDR3 totals 13 residues. As DNA, the CDR3 is TGCAGTGCTAGAGTGGCCGGGCTCAATGAGCAGTTCTTC. Translating it yields CSARVAGLNEQFF.

This clonotype was picked up a small number of times. This rearrangement joins TRBV5-5 to TRBJ1-2; 7 bases are a match to TRBD1. Germline CDR1 and CDR2: SGHKS and YYEKEE (reference sequence). V lost 3 bases to trimming and J lost 0 bases; unmatched junction nucleotides: 5. This CDR3 region has 15 residues. CDR3 sequence (DNA): TGTGCCAGCAGCTATGGACAGGCAACTAACTATGGCTACACCTTC. Translating it yields CASSYGQATNYGYTF.

This clonotype was observed many times. The chain couples TRBV6-2 or TRBV6-3 to TRBJ2-7; 8 nucleotides match TRBD2. The CDR3 is made up of 14 amino acids. J lost 2 bases, V lost 1 base, and 1 base had no gene match. CDR1 is MNHEY and CDR2 is SVGEGT in the germline V gene. This chain's CDR3 is CASSYLRGAYEQYF. For the CDR3, the DNA is TGTGCCAGCAGTTACTTGCGGGGGGCCTACGAGCAGTACTTC.